This T cell receptor beta chain was documented in a study of blood T cell repertoires in COVID-19 (dated by TCRdb to the early 2020s). With respect to the entire study: Collaborator samples came from the United States, Italy and Spain and covered acute and convalescent phases of COVID-19. The material from the prospective study consisted of cDNA or gDNA derived from T cells, B-cell-depleted T cells, or PBMCs. Deeply sampled blood TCRbeta repertoires from subjects exposed to, actively infected with, or recovered from COVID-19 were included in the dataset. The repertoires were made available in a free public database intended to serve as a resource for research on the immune response to SARS-CoV-2. Samples came from the ongoing ImmuneRACE study (first 160 participants) plus 1,254 subjects from 6 global collaborators. A de-identified subject ID, COVID-19 status, age in years and sex were almost always included in the sample metadata. Where available, HLA class I and class II types were taken from metadata supplied by the sample provider and were not determined by assay-based typing. The study at large found these results: The amount of clinical and demographic metadata varied by source and participant and was provided uncurated.

Collaborating institutions collected whole blood in K2EDTA tubes following their own protocols. For TCRbeta analysis, collaborators shipped samples as frozen whole blood, isolated PBMCs, or DNA extracted from either of those sample types. CDR1 and CDR2, looked up from the germline V gene (reference sequence), are LGHDT and YNNKEL. The CDR3 sequence holds 14 residues, the cysteine and phenylalanine included. The read is trimmed to its CDR3 DNA, 42 bases read in frame from base 1. At the junction V is shortened by 9 bases and J by 1 base; bases outside the gene matches: 8. As to this clone: Its antigen is still unknown. The record has no base qualities; no much larger clone is one base away.

TCRbeta CDR3 regions were amplified from genomic DNA using the immunoSEQ Assay, a bias-controlled multiplex PCR. As for the authors' bioinformatics: The number of nucleated cells in each sample was estimated by amplification of reference gene primers within the assay. To quantify the absolute abundance of each unique TCRbeta CDR3 rearrangement, sequence reads were collapsed and filtered. For each sample, productive Simpson clonality was calculated as the square root of Simpson's diversity index across productive rearrangements. The table comes from immuneACCESS by way of TCRdb, which keeps in-frame sequences with V and J called. Part of the clones is missing from these tables; in studies checked, under half for an unresolved V gene and the rest for unknown reasons. D and trimming were read from the DNA, whereas the V and J calls and clone size are those reported in that table. This sample lists some 74,000 clones; roughly 80% were detected once. 18% of the sample is in the top ten clones.

The TCR comes from a woman aged 80 or older with acute or convalescent COVID-19. Specimen: peripheral blood. The receptor chain draws on TRBV3-1 (or the pseudogene TRBV3-2) and TRBJ1-1, and 7 junction bases match TRBD1. The CDR3 here reads CASYRQGSNTEAFF. The nucleotide sequence reads as follows: TGTGCCAGTTATCGACAGGGTTCGAACACTGAAGCTTTCTTT.